This T cell receptor (beta chain) emerged from a study of T cell repertoires in cytomegalovirus infection. About the research overall: Indicated by public TCR beta signatures were CMV infection and matching HLA type.

Study observations and caveats: Carriers of CMV plus the relevant HLA were identified by cumulative public TCR beta family frequency. There were HLA-C-restricted CMV-specific TCR beta clonotypes dominating the ex vivo response.

TCRdb re-called the reads through MiXCR, storing one row per CDR3 protein. The sample comprises about 310,000 distinct CDR3 sequences, about 17% of which are singletons, and around 13% rests with the top ten. V was cut by 4 bases and J by 4 bases, with 15 bases left in between. The CDR3 contains 15 residues. The sample holds many counts of this clonotype. Its matching antigen is unknown. The chain employs TRBV12-3 or TRBV12-4 and TRBJ2-3; the D gene is possibly TRBD1 (6 bases). The material sequenced was PBMCs. The sequence came from a human donor in good health (CMV status not recorded). Some clones in this sample may be carry-over from other donors' samples. The CDR3 reads CASSSQGIGADTQYF. Written as DNA, the CDR3 is TGTGCCAGCAGTTCACAGGGTATTGGAGCAGATACGCAGTATTTT.